This entry lists 9 T cell receptor beta chains sequenced from one sample in a study of CD8 T cells in ankylosing spondylitis. Notes on the study in general: Characteristic of ankylosing spondylitis blood, it appeared, was a TCR beta motif comprising about eight highly homologous variants.

Their antigens remain unidentified. MiXCR, run by TCRdb on the 5' RACE reads, gives a single entry per CDR3 protein. Here the sample spans 200,000 to 250,000 distinct CDR3 sequences, about 17% being singletons. The sequencing sample was made of blood, either unsorted or a sorted T cell fraction (not recorded which). All receptors derive from a male donor with ankylosing spondylitis.

The chain carries TRBV29-1 and TRBJ2-3; 7 nucleotides agree with TRBD1. This CDR3 has 12 amino acids. Unmatched junction bases numbered 5, after V lost 7 bases and J lost 4 bases. Per the germline V gene, CDR1 is SQVTM and CDR2 is ANQGSEA. The CDR3 DNA follows: TGCAGCGCCCGGGACAGCCCAGATACGCAGTATTTT. Translated, it gives CSARDSPDTQYF.

This clonotype came up a few times. This chain joins TRBV15 and TRBJ1-2, with D possibly being TRBD1 (5 bases). CDR1 LNHNV and CDR2 YYDKDF come from the germline V gene (reference sequence). With 1 base removed from V and 7 bases from J, the gap between germline ends came to 10 bases. The CDR3 has 13 amino acids. The CDR3 bases are TGTGCCACCAGCAGAGGACAGCTTAGTGGCTACACCTTC. It translates to CATSRGQLSGYTF.

This clonotype has a handful of counts. The chain has TRBV12-3 or TRBV12-4 and TRBJ2-3; TRBD2 matches 9 bases. J lost 2 bases, V lost 6 bases, and 18 bases had no gene match. The CDR3 is 19 residues long. CDR3 in DNA: TGTGCCAGCAGCCCTACCCCGTCATCGCGGGAGGGCACCACAGATACGCAGTATTTT. As protein: CASSPTPSSREGTTDTQYF.

This clonotype showed up just a few times. The rearrangement uses TRBV7-2 and TRBJ2-1; tentatively, D is TRBD2 (6 bases). V was shortened by 1 base and J by 4 bases, with 17 bases between the two germline ends. The CDR3 contains 17 residues. The germline V gene encodes CDR1 SGHTA and CDR2 FQGNSA. CDR3 amino acids: CASSLGIGGAVYNEQFF. The CDR3, as DNA: TGTGCCAGCAGCTTAGGGATTGGCGGGGCGGTTTACAATGAGCAGTTCTTC. The variable domain in full, with the rest retrieved from reference TRBV7-2 and TRBJ2-1, is GAGVSQSPSNKVTEKGKDVELRCDPISGHTALYWYRQSLGQGLEFLIYFQGNSAPDKSGLPSDRFSAERTGGSVSTLTIQRTQQEDSAVYLCASSLGIGGAVYNEQFFGPGTRLTVL.

This clonotype has more than one count but fewer than ten. CDR3 sequence (DNA): TGTGCCAGCAGCCCGGGGACAGGGGGCGACTATGGCTACACCTTC. It codes for CASSPGTGGDYGYTF. This chain uses TRBV3-1 with TRBJ1-2, with TRBD1 identical over 12 bases. The ends lost 4 bases at V and 3 bases at J; junction bases unmatched: 3. The length of the CDR3 is 15 residues. The germline V gene has CDR1 LGHDT and CDR2 YNNKEL (reference sequence).

The chain links TRBV12-3 or TRBV12-4 to TRBJ2-1; D uncertain. The CDR3 has 13 amino acids. V lost 6 bases, J lost 2 bases, and 8 bases lay in between. CDR3: CASSQTPYNEQFF. The CDR3 nucleotides are TGTGCCAGCAGCCAAACCCCCTACAATGAGCAGTTCTTC.

This clonotype showed up just a few times. The chain joins TRBV5-1 to TRBJ2-1; 12 nucleotides match TRBD2. CDR3 size: 15 residues. J was trimmed by 5 bases and V by 3 bases; bases with no gene match: 3. The germline V gene has CDR1 SGHRS and CDR2 YFSETQ. The DNA for the CDR3 is TGCGCCAGCAGCTCGACTAGCGGGGGACACAATGAGCAGTTCTTC. As protein: CASSSTSGGHNEQFF.

This clonotype showed up just a few times. This sequence joins TRBV27 and TRBJ1-6; D may be TRBD1 (5 bases). V dropped 2 bases and J dropped 9 bases, with 11 bases sitting between them. The CDR3 totals 14 residues. From germline, CDR1 is MNHEY and CDR2 SMNVEV (reference sequence). The CDR3 loop is CASSLGRGGSPLHF. CDR3 in DNA: TGTGCCAGCAGTTTAGGAAGGGGAGGTTCACCCCTCCACTTT.

The table lists this clonotype with a few counts. The V and J genes are TRBV2 and TRBJ1-5; tentative D call: TRBD1 (5 bases). The germline V gene has CDR1 SNHLY and CDR2 FYNNEI. This CDR3 is built from 15 residues. V was clipped by 6 bases and J by 1 base, with 13 bases between them. The CDR3 loop reads CASRPGSGSNQPQHF. The DNA for the CDR3 is TGTGCCAGCAGACCAGGGAGCGGGAGCAATCAGCCCCAGCATTTT. The full variable domain, rest sourced from reference TRBV2 and TRBJ1-5, is EPEVTQTPSHQVTQMGQEVILRCVPISNHLYFYWYRQILGQKVEFLVSFYNNEISEKSEIFDDQFSVERPDGSNFTLKIRSTKLEDSAMYFCASRPGSGSNQPQHFGDGTRLSIL.